These T cell receptor beta chains were read from a single sample in a study of blood T cell repertoires in COVID-19. Sequencing was performed with immunoSEQ multiplex PCR; in TCRdb, only in-frame clones are kept and a portion is missing. This sample yields 100,000 to 120,000 clones, of which roughly 85% are seen a single time; around 16% belongs to the top ten. Source material: peripheral blood. These TCRs come from a woman older than 75 with active or convalescent COVID-19. The CDR3 runs from the conserved cysteine through the conserved F or W. A D gene is named only where the DNA matches it firmly.

CASSPIGQRGGELFF	15	TRBV11-2	-	TRBJ2-2
CASSLRAGSTDTQYF	15	TRBV7-8	-	TRBJ2-3
CASSQTSRINEQFF	14	TRBV7-6	-	TRBJ2-1
CASSFTGVANTEAFF	15	TRBV5-4	TRBD1	TRBJ1-1
CASSNPTVNYGYTF	14	TRBV19	-	TRBJ1-2
CASSLRQNTEAFF	13	TRBV7-2	-	TRBJ1-1
CAISKGLAGRGAETQYF	17	TRBV2	TRBD2	TRBJ2-5
CASSLAGFSYNEQFF	15	TRBV18	TRBD2	TRBJ2-1
CASSYRGETQYF	12	TRBV7-2	TRBD1	TRBJ2-5
CASSFPVQETQYF	13	TRBV11-2	-	TRBJ2-5
CATSPGDRYYGYTF	14	TRBV15	TRBD1	TRBJ1-2
CASSQVQGGRTSGRTTSNEQFF	22	TRBV4-2	TRBD2	TRBJ2-1
CASSKFYRDTEAFF	14	TRBV5-1	-	TRBJ1-1
CASSPMTGGYAEAFF	15	TRBV4-1	TRBD1	TRBJ1-1
CASSPRVLTGTNTEAFF	17	TRBV18	-	TRBJ1-1
CASSIVGAGYNEQFF	15	TRBV19	-	TRBJ2-1
CASSPPRGPYEQYF	14	TRBV7-9	-	TRBJ2-7
CASSPPRDSSSYNEQFF	17	TRBV18	-	TRBJ2-1
CASSHGRTSYTGELFF	16	TRBV3-1/TRBV3-2	TRBD2	TRBJ2-2
CASSARGSGVSYNEQFF	17	TRBV11-3	TRBD2	TRBJ2-1
CAISPNSGRLYNEQFF	16	TRBV10-3	TRBD2	TRBJ2-1
CASTADTGMIGTGELFF	17	TRBV19	-	TRBJ2-2